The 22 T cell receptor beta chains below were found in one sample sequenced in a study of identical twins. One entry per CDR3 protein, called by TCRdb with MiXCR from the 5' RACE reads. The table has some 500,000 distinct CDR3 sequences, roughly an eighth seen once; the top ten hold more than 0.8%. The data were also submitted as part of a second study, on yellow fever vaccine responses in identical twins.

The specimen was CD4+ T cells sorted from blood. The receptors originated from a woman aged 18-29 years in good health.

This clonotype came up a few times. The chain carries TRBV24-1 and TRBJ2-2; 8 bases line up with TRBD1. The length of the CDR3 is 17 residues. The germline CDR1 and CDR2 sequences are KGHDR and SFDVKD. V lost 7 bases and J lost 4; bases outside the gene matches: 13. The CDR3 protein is CATSADRGPNATGELFF. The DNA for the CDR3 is TGTGCCACCAGCGCAGACAGGGGACCTAATGCCACCGGGGAGCTGTTTTTT.

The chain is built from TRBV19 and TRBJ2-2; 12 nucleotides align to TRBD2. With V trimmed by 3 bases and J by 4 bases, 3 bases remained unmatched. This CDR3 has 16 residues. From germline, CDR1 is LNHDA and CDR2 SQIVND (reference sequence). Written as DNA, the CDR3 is TGTGCCAGTAGTATCGGACTAGCGGGGCGCACCGGGGAGCTGTTTTTT. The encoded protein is CASSIGLAGRTGELFF.

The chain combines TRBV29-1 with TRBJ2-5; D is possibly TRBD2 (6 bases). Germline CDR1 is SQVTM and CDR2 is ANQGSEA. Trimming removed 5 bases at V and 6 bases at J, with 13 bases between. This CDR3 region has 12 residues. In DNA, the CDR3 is TGCAGCGTTCTGGAGGGCCAGAAGACCCAGTACTTC. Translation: CSVLEGQKTQYF.

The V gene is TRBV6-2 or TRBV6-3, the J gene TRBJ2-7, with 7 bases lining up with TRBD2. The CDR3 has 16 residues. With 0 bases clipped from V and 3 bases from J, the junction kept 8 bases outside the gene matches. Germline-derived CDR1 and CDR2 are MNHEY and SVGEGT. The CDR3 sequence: CASSYSTGGSLYEQYF. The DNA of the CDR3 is TGTGCCAGCAGTTACTCGACTGGCGGGAGTCTCTACGAGCAGTACTTC.

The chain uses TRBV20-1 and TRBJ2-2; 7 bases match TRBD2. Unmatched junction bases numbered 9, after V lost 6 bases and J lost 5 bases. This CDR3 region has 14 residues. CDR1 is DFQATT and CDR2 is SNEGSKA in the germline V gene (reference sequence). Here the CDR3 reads CSAPRGGDTGELFF. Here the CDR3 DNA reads TGCAGTGCCCCCCGGGGAGGGGATACCGGGGAGCTGTTTTTT.

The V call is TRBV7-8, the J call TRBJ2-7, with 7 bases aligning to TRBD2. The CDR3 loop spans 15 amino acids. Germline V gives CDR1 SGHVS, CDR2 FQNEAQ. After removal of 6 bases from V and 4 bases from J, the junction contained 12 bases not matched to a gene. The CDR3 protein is CASSPRTGGNYEQYF. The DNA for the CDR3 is TGTGCCAGCAGTCCTAGGACCGGGGGGAATTACGAGCAGTACTTC.

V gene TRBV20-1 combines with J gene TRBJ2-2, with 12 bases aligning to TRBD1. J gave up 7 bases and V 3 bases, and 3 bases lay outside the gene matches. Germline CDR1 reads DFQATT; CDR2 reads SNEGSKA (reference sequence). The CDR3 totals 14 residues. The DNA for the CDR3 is TGCAGTGCTAGGGGACAGGGGGCATACGGGGAGCTGTTTTTT. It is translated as CSARGQGAYGELFF.

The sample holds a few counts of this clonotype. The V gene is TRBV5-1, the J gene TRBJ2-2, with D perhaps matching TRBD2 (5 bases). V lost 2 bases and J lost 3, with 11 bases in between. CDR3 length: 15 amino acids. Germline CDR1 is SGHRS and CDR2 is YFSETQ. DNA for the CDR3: TGCGCCAGCAGCTTTGGGCTAGCCGACACCGGGGAGCTGTTTTTT. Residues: CASSFGLADTGELFF.

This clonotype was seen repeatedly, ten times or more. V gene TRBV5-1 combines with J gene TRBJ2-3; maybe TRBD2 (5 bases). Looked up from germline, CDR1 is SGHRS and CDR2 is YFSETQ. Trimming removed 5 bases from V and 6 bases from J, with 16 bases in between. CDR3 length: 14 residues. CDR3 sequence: CASRRNDYRDTQYF. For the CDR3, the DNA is TGCGCCAGCAGACGTAACGACTACCGGGATACGCAGTATTTT.

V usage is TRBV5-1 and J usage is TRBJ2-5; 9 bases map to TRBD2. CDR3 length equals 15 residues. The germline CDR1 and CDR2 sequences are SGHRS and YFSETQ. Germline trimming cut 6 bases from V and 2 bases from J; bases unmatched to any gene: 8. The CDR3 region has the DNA TGCGCCAGCAAAGAAGCGGGGGGTCCTCAAGAGACCCAGTACTTC. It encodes CASKEAGGPQETQYF.

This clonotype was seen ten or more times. This CDR3 is CASSQDEGQPQHF. The CDR3 bases are TGCGCCAGCAGCCAAGATGAGGGTCAGCCCCAGCATTTT. The chain has TRBV4-1 and TRBJ1-5; D call uncertain. Per germline, CDR1 MGHRA and CDR2 YSYEKL. The CDR3 spans 13 residues. V was trimmed by 0 bases and J by 6 bases, leaving 6 bases between them.

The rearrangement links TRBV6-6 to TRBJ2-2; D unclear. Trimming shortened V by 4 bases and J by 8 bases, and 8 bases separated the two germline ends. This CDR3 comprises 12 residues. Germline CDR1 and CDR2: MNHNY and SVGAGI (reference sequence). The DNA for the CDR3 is TGTGCCAGCAGTTTACTCGAGGGGGAGCTGTTTTTT. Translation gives CASSLLEGELFF.

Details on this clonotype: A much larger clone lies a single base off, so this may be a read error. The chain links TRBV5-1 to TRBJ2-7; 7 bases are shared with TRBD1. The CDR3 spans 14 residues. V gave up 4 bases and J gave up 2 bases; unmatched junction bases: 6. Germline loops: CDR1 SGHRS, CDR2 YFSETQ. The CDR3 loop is CASSPATGTYEQYF. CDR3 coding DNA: TGCGCCAGCAGCCCCGCGACAGGGACCTACGAGCAGTACTTC.

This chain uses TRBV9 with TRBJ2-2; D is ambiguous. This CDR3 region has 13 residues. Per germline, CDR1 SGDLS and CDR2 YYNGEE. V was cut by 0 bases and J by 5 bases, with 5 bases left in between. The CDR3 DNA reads TGTGCCAGCAGCGTAGTGGGAACCGGGGAGCTGTTTTTT. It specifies CASSVVGTGELFF. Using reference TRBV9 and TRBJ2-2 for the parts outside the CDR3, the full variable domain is DSGVTQTPKHLITATGQRVTLRCSPRSGDLSVYWYQQSLDQGLQFLIQYYNGEERAKGNILERFSAQQFPDLHSELNLSSLELGDSALYFCASSVVGTGELFFGEGSRLTVL.

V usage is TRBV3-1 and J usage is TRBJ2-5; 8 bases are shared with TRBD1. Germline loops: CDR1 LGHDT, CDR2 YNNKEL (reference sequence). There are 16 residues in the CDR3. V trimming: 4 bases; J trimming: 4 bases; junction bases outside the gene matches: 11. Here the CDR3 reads CASSPVTGEVRETQYF. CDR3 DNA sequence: TGTGCCAGCAGCCCGGTGACAGGGGAGGTTCGAGAGACCCAGTACTTC.

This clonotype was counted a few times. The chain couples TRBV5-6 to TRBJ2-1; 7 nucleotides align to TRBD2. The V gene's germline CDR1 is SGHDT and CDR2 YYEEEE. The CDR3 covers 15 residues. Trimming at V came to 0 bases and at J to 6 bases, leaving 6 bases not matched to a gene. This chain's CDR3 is CASSLVGGSGNEQFF. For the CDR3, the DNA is TGTGCCAGCAGCTTGGTCGGGGGGTCGGGCAATGAGCAGTTCTTC.

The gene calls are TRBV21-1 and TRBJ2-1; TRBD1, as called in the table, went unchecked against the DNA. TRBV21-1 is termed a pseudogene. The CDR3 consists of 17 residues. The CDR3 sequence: CASSEEKGQGVLNEQFF. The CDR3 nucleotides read TGTGCCAGCAGCGAAGAAAAGGGACAGGGTGTTCTCAATGAGCAGTTCTTC.

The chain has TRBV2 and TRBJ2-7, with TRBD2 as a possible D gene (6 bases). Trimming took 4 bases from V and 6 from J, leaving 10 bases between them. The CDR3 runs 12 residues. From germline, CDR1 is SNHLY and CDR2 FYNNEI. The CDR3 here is CASSVGGIEQYF. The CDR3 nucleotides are TGTGCCAGCAGTGTGGGGGGAATCGAGCAGTACTTC.

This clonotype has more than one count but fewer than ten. CDR3 nucleotides: TGTGCCAGCACCGGGACGGGAGGCAATGAGCAGTTCTTC. Its translation: CASTGTGGNEQFF. The chain employs TRBV6-1 and TRBJ2-1; 7 positions match TRBD2. V lost 7 bases and J lost 6; bases outside the gene matches: 6. CDR3 length: 13 amino acids. Germline V gives CDR1 MNHNS, CDR2 SASEGT.

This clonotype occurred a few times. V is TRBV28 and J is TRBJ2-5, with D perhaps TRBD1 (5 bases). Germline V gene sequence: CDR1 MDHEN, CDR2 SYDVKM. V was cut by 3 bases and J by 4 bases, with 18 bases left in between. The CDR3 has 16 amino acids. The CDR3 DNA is TGTGCCAGCAGTTTGCTCCAGCTCCAGGGAAGAGAGACCCAGTACTTC. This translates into CASSLLQLQGRETQYF.

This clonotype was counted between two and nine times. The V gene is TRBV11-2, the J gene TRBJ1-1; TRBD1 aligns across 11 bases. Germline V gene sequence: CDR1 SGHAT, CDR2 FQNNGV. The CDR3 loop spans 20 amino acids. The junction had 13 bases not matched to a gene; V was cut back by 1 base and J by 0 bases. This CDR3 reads CASSLGAWGTGGNLNTEAFF. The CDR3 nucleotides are TGTGCCAGCAGCTTAGGGGCGTGGGGGACAGGGGGTAATTTGAACACTGAAGCTTTCTTT.

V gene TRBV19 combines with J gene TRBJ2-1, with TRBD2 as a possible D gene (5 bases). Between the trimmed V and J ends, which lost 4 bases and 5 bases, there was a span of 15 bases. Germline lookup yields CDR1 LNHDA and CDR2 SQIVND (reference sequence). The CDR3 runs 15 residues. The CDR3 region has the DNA TGTGCCAGTAGTAGATATGAGGGCCTCAACAATGAGCAGTTCTTC. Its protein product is CASSRYEGLNNEQFF.